This T cell receptor (beta chain) was found in a study of cytomegalovirus exposure and HLA in healthy donors. The wider study: Prior work identified 120 million or so unique TCR beta sequences in 150 million to 200 million T cells. Within the Caucasian-associated ancestry cluster were around 81% of the roughly 430 genotyped donors. Findings and caveats of the study: Later work found that TCR association rates differed between HLA loci; DRB1 had the most and HLA-C the fewest.

With 60 Vbeta and 13 Jbeta primers, the PCR was carried out. TCRdb's table, derived via immunoSEQ multiplex PCR, lists solely in-frame clones and lacks some. The sample has more than 75,000 clones; about 68% are singletons. Worth noting for this clone: Its antigen remains unidentified.

This CDR3 contains 16 residues. With 3 bases removed from V and 5 bases from J, the gap between germline ends came to 20 bases. Per the germline V gene, CDR1 is SGHNT and CDR2 is YYREEE (reference sequence). This sequence was found in a man in his forties in good health and CMV-seropositive. Material: PBMCs. The V and J genes are TRBV5-4 and TRBJ1-1; D unclear. The CDR3 is CASSYPRGTSGTEAFF. The CDR3 DNA sequence: TGTGCCAGCAGCTACCCACGGGGTACGTCGGGGACTGAAGCTTTCTTT. Full variable domain (rest looked up from reference TRBV5-4 and TRBJ1-1): ETGVTQSPTHLIKTRGQQVTLRCSSQSGHNTVSWYQQALGQGPQFIFQYYREEENGRGNFPPRFSGLQFPNYSSELNVNALELDDSALYLCASSYPRGTSGTEAFFGQGTRLTVV.